Presented here are 4 T cell receptor beta chains from one specimen sequenced in a study of identical twins. Using its own MiXCR run on the 5' RACE reads, TCRdb lists one record per CDR3 protein. Among about 890,000 distinct CDR3 sequences listed, 9% to 15% were seen once. This sample was also put to use in a study of yellow fever vaccine responses in identical twins.

Source material: PBMCs. Receptors originate from a woman younger than 30 in good health.

This clonotype was observed a handful of times. The chain joins TRBV9 to TRBJ1-6; 11 nucleotides agree with TRBD1. CDR3 length: 15 residues. The germline V gene has CDR1 SGDLS and CDR2 YYNGEE. V dropped 3 bases and J dropped 6; count of bases not matched to a gene: 2. CDR3 region: CASSGDRGVNSPLHF. The CDR3 nucleotides read TGTGCCAGCAGCGGGGACAGGGGGGTTAATTCACCCCTCCACTTT. Together with reference TRBV9 and TRBJ1-6, the CDR3 gives the full variable domain: DSGVTQTPKHLITATGQRVTLRCSPRSGDLSVYWYQQSLDQGLQFLIQYYNGEERAKGNILERFSAQQFPDLHSELNLSSLELGDSALYFCASSGDRGVNSPLHFGNGTRLTVT.

The chain recombines TRBV2 with TRBJ1-4; D not certain. The CDR3 length is 15 residues. CDR1 and CDR2 from the germline V gene are SNHLY and FYNNEI. V dropped 4 bases and J dropped 8 bases, with 17 bases sitting between them. The CDR3 nucleotides read TGTGCCAGCAGTGTACCCCTGGTCCTGGAGGAAAAACTGTTTTTT. It yields the protein CASSVPLVLEEKLFF. The entire variable domain, with the rest obtained from reference TRBV2 and TRBJ1-4, is as follows: EPEVTQTPSHQVTQMGQEVILRCVPISNHLYFYWYRQILGQKVEFLVSFYNNEISEKSEIFDDQFSVERPDGSNFTLKIRSTKLEDSAMYFCASSVPLVLEEKLFFGSGTQLSVL.

The V call is TRBV10-3, the J call TRBJ1-1; no firm D call. Trimming removed 3 bases from V and 3 bases from J, with 14 bases in between. Germline V gene lookup returns CDR1 ENHRY and CDR2 SYGVKD. The CDR3 totals 15 residues. CDR3 protein: CAISDFSADDTEAFF. The CDR3 nucleotides are TGTGCCATCAGTGATTTTTCGGCAGATGACACTGAAGCTTTCTTT.

This clonotype was found a few times. V gene TRBV20-1 combines with J gene TRBJ2-3; 7 bases fit TRBD2. In germline, CDR1 is DFQATT, CDR2 SNEGSKA (reference sequence). CDR3 length equals 14 residues. The J segment lost 0 bases and the V segment lost 2 bases, leaving 2 bases of the junction unmatched. The CDR3 region is CSARLAVSTDTQYF. The CDR3 DNA is TGCAGTGCTAGACTAGCGGTTAGCACAGATACGCAGTATTTT.